These T cell receptor beta chains were read from a single sample in a study of T cells after yellow fever vaccination. TCRdb recomputed calls from the 5' RACE reads with MiXCR, one row per CDR3 protein. The sample shows about 140,000 distinct CDR3 sequences, 5% to 8% of them seen only once. The specimen was CD4+ T cells sorted from PBMCs, collected 10 days after the yellow fever booster vaccination. Every receptor here comes from a man aged 25 to 45 who received the YFV17D yellow fever vaccine. CDR3s include the opening cysteine and the closing phenylalanine or tryptophan. Fields, in order: clone size, J gene, D gene, V gene, CDR3 length, CDR3 protein, CDR3 DNA. The D gene is left open where the match is weak. Size values are once, few and many counts, or a class for expanded clones, and some rows have none.

>many|TRBJ2-7|NA|TRBV29-1|14
CSVELSQGTYEQYF
TGCAGCGTTGAATTAAGTCAGGGCACTTACGAGCAGTACTTC
>many|TRBJ2-7|TRBD2|TRBV20-1|14
CSARHGRGNYEQYF
TGCAGTGCTAGACACGGGAGGGGGAACTACGAGCAGTACTTC
>few|TRBJ1-6|NA|TRBV10-3|16
CAISESYVVGDSPLHF
TGTGCCATCAGTGAGTCTTATGTAGTGGGGGATTCACCCCTCCACTTT
>NA|TRBJ2-2|NA|TRBV3-1|14
CASRRRPTCGELFF
TGTGCCAGCAGACGTAGACCGACATGCGGGGAGCTGTTTTTT
>many|TRBJ2-2|TRBD2|TRBV7-9|15
CASSLEAGVAGELFF
TGTGCCAGCAGCTTGGAAGCGGGAGTGGCCGGGGAGCTGTTTTTT
>many|TRBJ2-6|NA|TRBV6-2/TRBV6-3|15
CASSYTGSGANVLTF
TGTGCCAGCAGTTATACAGGGTCTGGGGCCAACGTCCTGACTTTC
>NA|TRBJ2-1|NA|TRBV19|15
CASSVSGTPYNEQFF
TGTGCCAGTAGCGTCTCAGGAACCCCCTACAATGAGCAGTTCTTC
>many|TRBJ2-1|NA|TRBV12-3/TRBV12-4|17
CASSSRTPGLRANEQFF
TGTGCCAGCAGTTCAAGAACCCCGGGACTCCGGGCCAATGAGCAGTTCTTC
>many|TRBJ2-1|TRBD2|TRBV12-3/TRBV12-4|15
CASSPRTSGSNEQFF
TGTGCCAGCAGTCCCCGGACTAGCGGGAGCAATGAGCAGTTCTTC
>many|TRBJ1-5|TRBD1|TRBV27|13
CASSRDRGQPQHF
TGTGCCAGCAGTAGGGACAGGGGTCAGCCCCAGCATTTT
>NA|TRBJ2-7|NA|TRBV20-1|13
CSATRDTSYEQYF
TGCAGTGCTACCCGGGACACATCCTACGAGCAGTACTTC
>many|TRBJ2-5|TRBD2|TRBV7-2|13
CASGGSVQETQYF
TGTGCCAGCGGCGGGAGTGTTCAAGAGACCCAGTACTTC